This T cell receptor (beta chain) was captured by sequencing in a study of cytomegalovirus exposure and HLA in healthy donors (dated by TCRdb to the late 2010s). For the wider study: According to a later analysis, the 100 to 150 validation repertoires were produced on the same platform as the 700 or so repertoires of the first cohort. The study was designed to test whether signatures of past pathogen exposure could be identified by cataloging public T cell receptors. The study combined high-throughput TCR immunosequencing, statistical association of individual TCRs with disease status, and machine learning to predict cytomegalovirus infection status. Besides the first cohort of hundreds of subjects, a separate validation cohort made up of 120 different subjects was used.

The germline V gene (reference sequence) specifies MNHEY as CDR1 and SMNVEV as CDR2. Germline trimming: 5 bases from V, 3 bases from J; junction bases outside gene matches: 2. The CDR3, cysteine through valine, is 13 amino acids long. The sequence is cut down to CDR3 DNA, 39 bases in frame from base 1. The library was generated by the immunoSEQ multiplex PCR assay. As for how the authors treated the data: To diagnose cytomegalovirus status from the catalog of TCR beta chain sequences, a statistical classification framework was built. This is the immuneACCESS table as TCRdb keeps it, with only in-frame sequences that have V and J called. A part of the clones is gone; compared with another copy, unresolved V genes explain less than half, and the rest is unexplained. That table gives V, J and clone size, and the DNA gave D and trimming. The sample contains 100,000 or so clones, 85% of them found a single time. Approximately 20% of the sample belongs to the ten largest clones.

Donors formed part of the validation cohort, which comprised about 130 subjects and was distinct from the first cohort of under 850 subjects. What the authors observed across the whole study: The study listed 150 to 200 TCR beta chains as associated with cytomegalovirus. Subsequent analysis determined that TCRs grouped into clusters in the first cohort also showed a tendency toward co-occurrence across the roughly 120 validation repertoires, and approximately 93% of cluster scores exceeded 0. A later analysis had no HLA typing for the validation cohort, so co-occurrence there was scored across all 130 or so repertoires. According to the authors, the approach could potentially be generalized to other disease states and immunological phenotypes. In vitro tests confirmed that a few of the cytomegalovirus-associated TCR beta chains recognize cytomegalovirus antigens. Across donors, most TCR sequences were observed very rarely, whereas some public TCRs were present in many individuals. The classifier was reported to diagnose cytomegalovirus status with high specificity and sensitivity in both the original and validation cohorts.

Worth noting for this clone: Its cognate antigen has yet to be identified. Per-base quality was not reported, and no clone a single base away is much larger than it.

The source of this sequence is a man between 18 and 29 years old in good health and CMV-seropositive. Sequences were obtained from PBMCs. The sequence links TRBV27 to TRBJ2-7; 9 bases in the middle match TRBD1. The DNA sequence follows: TGTGCCAGCAGTCCGGGACAGGGCTACGAGCAGTACGTC. Its coded protein is CASSPGQGYEQYV.